This T cell receptor beta chain was documented in a study of blood T cell repertoires in COVID-19. Study-level background: The analysed material was cDNA or gDNA that came from T cells, B-cell-depleted T cells, or PBMCs.

Per the authors' pipeline: It was from reference gene primer amplification that nucleated cell counts were estimated. Sequenced by immunoSEQ multiplex PCR; TCRdb stores in-frame clones only, minus some. For V, J and clone size, that table is used; D and trimming come from the DNA. The table shows over 150,000 clones, with about 83% occurring only once. The germline V gene has CDR1 GTSNPN and CDR2 SVGIG (reference sequence). J gave up 2 bases and V 0 bases, and 1 base lay outside the gene matches. The CDR3 is made up of 14 amino acids. The rearrangement uses TRBV30 and TRBJ1-5, with TRBD1 matching 7 bases. The sample taken for sequencing was peripheral blood. The sequence came from a man in his sixties with acute or convalescent COVID-19. The CDR3 loop reads CAWSVGTGNQPQHF. In DNA, the CDR3 is TGTGCCTGGAGTGTAGGGACAGGCAATCAGCCCCAGCATTTT.